These 26 T cell receptor beta chains share one sample of origin, sequenced in a study of T-cell memory formation after mild COVID-19. TCRdb recomputed calls from the 5' RACE reads with MiXCR, one row per CDR3 protein. Of fewer than 500,000 distinct CDR3 sequences in the sample, 20% to 25% are singletons; the top ten hold under 15%. The sequenced sample consisted of PBMCs or a T cell subset sorted from them (not recorded which). These receptor sequences come from an adult woman who had mild COVID-19 (a few samples of this study predate the infection). Cell type and time point are not known.

This clonotype has a handful of counts. The J gene is TRBJ2-3, the V gene TRBV7-2; 9 bases are shared with TRBD2. The germline V gene has CDR1 SGHTA and CDR2 FQGNSA. Unmatched junction bases numbered 4, after V lost 3 bases and J lost 0 bases. The CDR3 has 16 residues. The CDR3 loop reads CASSLLAGTSTDTQYF. In nucleotides, the CDR3 is TGTGCCAGCAGCTTGCTAGCGGGGACAAGCACAGATACGCAGTATTTT.

The rearrangement links TRBV4-1 to TRBJ2-2, with D uncertain. V was clipped by 1 base and J by 1 base, with 4 bases between them. CDR1 and CDR2 from the germline V gene are MGHRA and YSYEKL. The CDR3 loop spans 14 amino acids. The CDR3: CASSQALNTGELFF. DNA for the CDR3: TGCGCCAGCAGCCAAGCTTTGAACACCGGGGAGCTGTTTTTT.

This clonotype was observed at least ten times. This rearrangement joins TRBV7-2 to TRBJ2-7; a possible D gene is TRBD2 (5 bases). Trimming pared 2 bases from V and 7 bases from J, leaving 15 bases between. CDR1 and CDR2 from the germline V gene are SGHTA and FQGNSA. The CDR3 runs to 14 residues. CDR3 in amino acids: CASSLTGLRGEQYF. CDR3 sequence (DNA): TGTGCCAGCAGCTTAACCGGCCTCCGGGGTGAGCAGTACTTC.

This chain joins TRBV12-3 or TRBV12-4 and TRBJ2-2; D perhaps matches TRBD2 (5 bases). Deletions cut 8 bases from V and 6 bases from J, with 7 bases between. The CDR3 length is 11 residues. In nucleotides, the CDR3 is TGTGCCAGCCACGGGGCCGGGGAGCTGTTTTTT. It codes for CASHGAGELFF.

This clonotype occurred a few times. The V call is TRBV12-3 or TRBV12-4, the J call TRBJ1-2; no reliable D call. The CDR3 totals 14 residues. Trimming left V 3 bases short and J 7 bases short, with 15 bases between. In DNA form, the CDR3 reads TGTGCCAGCAGTTTGCGGGTCCACTCTGGTGGCTACACCTTC. It translates to CASSLRVHSGGYTF.

This clonotype was counted between two and nine times. The chain recombines TRBV5-1 with TRBJ2-3, with 11 bases that match TRBD2. V shed 4 bases and J 5 bases; nucleotides not matched to a gene: 9. The CDR3 extends over 16 amino acids. Per germline, CDR1 SGHRS and CDR2 YFSETQ. CDR3 amino acids: CASSPTTSGVEDTQYF. For the CDR3, the DNA is TGCGCCAGCAGCCCGACGACTAGCGGGGTTGAAGATACGCAGTATTTT.

The V gene is TRBV29-1, the J gene TRBJ1-2, with TRBD1 matching over 7 bases. The V segment lost 0 bases and the J segment 4 bases; nucleotides outside the gene matches: 5. The CDR3 runs 14 residues. Germline V gene data show CDR1 as SQVTM and CDR2 as ANQGSEA. The CDR3 loop reads CSVEDWTGTYGYTF. CDR3 coding DNA: TGCAGCGTTGAAGATTGGACAGGCACCTATGGCTACACCTTC.

The V call is TRBV19, the J call TRBJ2-7; D might be TRBD1 (5 bases). The CDR3 loop spans 15 amino acids. Germline V gives CDR1 LNHDA, CDR2 SQIVND (reference sequence). V lost 6 bases and J 3 bases, leaving 18 bases between the germline ends. This CDR3 reads CASSRRAGSYYEQYF. The CDR3 bases are TGTGCCAGTAGCCGCCGTGCAGGGTCCTACTACGAGCAGTACTTC.

The rearrangement joins TRBV5-1 to TRBJ2-1; 14 nucleotides align to TRBD2. V was pared by 3 bases and J by 4 bases, with 12 bases of the junction left unmatched. Germline-derived CDR1 and CDR2 are SGHRS and YFSETQ. CDR3 length: 19 residues. CDR3 in amino acids: CASSSGTSGGPPPYNEQFF. The CDR3 DNA follows: TGCGCCAGCAGCTCCGGGACTAGCGGGGGACCACCCCCTTACAATGAGCAGTTCTTC.

The rearrangement links TRBV2 to TRBJ2-3; 12 nucleotides agree with TRBD1. CDR1 is SNHLY and CDR2 is FYNNEI in the germline V gene. V gave up 6 bases and J gave up 4 bases; unmatched junction bases: 11. The CDR3 has 17 amino acids. CDR3 loop: CASRDFRDRGQADTQYF. In nucleotides, the CDR3 is TGTGCCAGCAGGGATTTCCGGGACAGGGGGCAAGCAGATACGCAGTATTTT.

The rearrangement links TRBV10-3 to TRBJ2-5, with D possibly called TRBD1 or TRBD2 (5 bases each). Per germline, CDR1 ENHRY and CDR2 SYGVKD. The CDR3 length is 16 residues. Trimming shortened V by 2 bases and J by 2 bases, and 15 bases separated the two germline ends. CDR3 DNA sequence: TGTGCCATCAGTGAGGGGGCACGGAGCGGTCAAGAGACCCAGTACTTC. Amino acid sequence: CAISEGARSGQETQYF.

V usage is TRBV12-5 and J usage is TRBJ2-7, with D possibly being TRBD2 (6 bases). From germline, CDR1 is LGHNT and CDR2 FRNRAP. The CDR3 sequence is 15 residues long. The V gene lost 7 bases and the J gene lost 6 bases, with 22 bases spanning the gap. The CDR3 bases are TGTGCTAGTGCCCTATCGAACGGAGGGTATTCCGAGCAGTACTTC. This sequence encodes CASALSNGGYSEQYF. Variable domain in full (rest from reference TRBV12-5 and TRBJ2-7): DARVTQTPRHKVTEMGQEVTMRCQPILGHNTVFWYRQTMMQGLELLAYFRNRAPLDDSGMPKDRFSAEMPDATLATLKIQPSEPRDSAVYFCASALSNGGYSEQYFGPGTRLTVT.

In its sample, this clonotype was seen a few times. The V call is TRBV12-3 or TRBV12-4, the J call TRBJ2-3; D is uncertain. Trimming stripped 5 bases from V and 1 base from J, with 13 bases between. The CDR3 length is 15 residues. The CDR3 coding sequence is TGTGCCAGCAGTCCCCTCGGTGACCGCACAGATACGCAGTATTTT. It yields the protein CASSPLGDRTDTQYF.

The gene calls are TRBV29-1 and TRBJ2-2; 10 nucleotides align to TRBD2. The length of the CDR3 is 14 residues. CDR1 and CDR2 (germline): SQVTM, ANQGSEA. The V segment lost 5 bases and the J segment 6 bases; nucleotides outside the gene matches: 6. CDR3 loop: CSVLPGLAPGELFF. As DNA, the CDR3 is TGCAGCGTTCTACCGGGACTAGCGCCCGGGGAGCTGTTTTTT.

The chain uses TRBV11-2 and TRBJ2-7; 13 positions agree with TRBD2. Germline loops: CDR1 SGHAT, CDR2 FQNNGV. Losses at the gene ends were 5 bases for V and 3 bases for J; bases not matched to a gene: 4. The CDR3 sequence is 15 residues long. The CDR3 sequence: CASSGWTSGGYEQYF. The CDR3 DNA reads as TGTGCCAGCAGCGGGTGGACTAGCGGGGGCTACGAGCAGTACTTC.

This chain connects TRBV7-2 to TRBJ2-3; TRBD2 is a possible D gene (6 bases). Germline assignment: CDR1 SGHTA and CDR2 FQGNSA. The CDR3 spans 13 residues. The V gene lost 4 bases and the J gene lost 4 bases, with 9 bases spanning the gap. The CDR3 protein is CASSYGTADTQYF. CDR3 DNA sequence: TGTGCCAGCAGCTACGGGACTGCAGATACGCAGTATTTT.

This clonotype was counted only a few times. The genes are TRBV14 and TRBJ1-2; D is uncertain. The CDR3 extends over 13 amino acids. Looked up from germline, CDR1 is SGHDN and CDR2 is FVKESK. Deletions cut 0 bases from V and 3 bases from J, with 5 bases between. CDR3 residues: CASSQERHYGYTF. The CDR3 bases are TGTGCCAGCAGCCAAGAGAGACACTATGGCTACACCTTC.

The gene calls are TRBV5-1 and TRBJ2-1; D possibly uses TRBD1 or TRBD2 (5 bases each). CDR3 length: 15 amino acids. Germline V gene sequence: CDR1 SGHRS, CDR2 YFSETQ. Trimming cost V 2 bases and J 7 bases, with 16 bases left between them. The DNA for the CDR3 is TGCGCCAGCAGCTTTGACGGGACGGCTAATAATGAGCAGTTCTTC. Its protein is CASSFDGTANNEQFF.

This sequence joins TRBV5-1 and TRBJ2-7; D ambiguous. Germline CDR1 reads SGHRS; CDR2 reads YFSETQ. V lost 2 bases and J 4 bases, leaving 13 bases between the germline ends. The CDR3 runs 14 residues. CDR3 nucleotide sequence: TGCGCCAGCAGCTTCACATTGGGGTCGTACGAGCAGTACTTC. This sequence encodes CASSFTLGSYEQYF.

The sample holds a few counts of this clonotype. The rearrangement joins TRBV9 to TRBJ1-1; D perhaps matches TRBD1 (5 bases). V shed 4 bases and J shed 4 bases, with 14 bases lying between them. CDR1 and CDR2 from the germline V gene are SGDLS and YYNGEE. This CDR3 contains 14 residues. For the CDR3, the DNA is TGTGCCAGCAGCCCATGGGGGGAGGCCACTGAAGCTTTCTTT. Translated: CASSPWGEATEAFF. Full variable domain (outside the CDR3, taken from reference TRBV9 and TRBJ1-1): DSGVTQTPKHLITATGQRVTLRCSPRSGDLSVYWYQQSLDQGLQFLIQYYNGEERAKGNILERFSAQQFPDLHSELNLSSLELGDSALYFCASSPWGEATEAFFGQGTRLTVV.

This clonotype was counted a few times. The chain uses TRBV12-3 or TRBV12-4 and TRBJ2-4; D call uncertain. V was pared by 4 bases and J by 4 bases, with 14 bases between. The CDR3 is 15 amino acids. CDR3 nucleotide sequence: TGTGCCAGCAGTTACGAATTTCAAACGAAAAACATTCAGTACTTC. Translating it yields CASSYEFQTKNIQYF.

Only a few counts were recorded for this clonotype. V gene TRBV5-1 combines with J gene TRBJ2-5, with 7 positions matching TRBD2. Germline-derived CDR1 and CDR2 are SGHRS and YFSETQ. The ends lost 3 bases at V and 4 bases at J; junction bases unmatched: 12. The CDR3 runs to 16 residues. DNA for the CDR3: TGCGCCAGCAGCTCTGGACTAGAATTGAAGCGAGAGACCCAGTACTTC. It specifies CASSSGLELKRETQYF. Drawing the rest from reference TRBV5-1 and TRBJ2-5, the complete variable domain is KAGVTQTPRYLIKTRGQQVTLSCSPISGHRSVSWYQQTPGQGLQFLFEYFSETQRNKGNFPGRFSGRQFSNSRSEMNVSTLELGDSALYLCASSSGLELKRETQYFGPGTRLLVL.

This clonotype was detected a few times. V usage is TRBV20-1 and J usage is TRBJ1-1; tentative D call: TRBD1 (5 bases). Between the trimmed V and J ends, which lost 3 bases and 4 bases, there was a span of 12 bases. Germline CDR1 DFQATT, CDR2 SNEGSKA (reference sequence). CDR3 length equals 13 residues. In DNA, the CDR3 is TGCAGTGCTAGTGCGGGGCTGGGCACTGAAGCTTTCTTT. This translates into CSASAGLGTEAFF.

The sample holds many counts of this clonotype. CDR3 sequence: CASSRIGTSGGARSYNEQFF. CDR3 bases: TGTGCCAGCAGCAGGATCGGGACTAGCGGGGGGGCCCGGTCCTACAATGAGCAGTTCTTC. The V gene is TRBV7-8, the J gene TRBJ2-1; 16 bases line up with TRBD2. The CDR3 covers 20 residues. Looked up from germline, CDR1 is SGHVS and CDR2 is FQNEAQ. V lost 5 bases and J lost 1; bases outside the gene matches: 11.

This clonotype was detected only a few times. The V and J genes are TRBV7-2 and TRBJ1-1, with TRBD1 matching 8 bases. V lost 5 bases, J lost 1 base, and 6 bases stayed unmatched. Per germline, CDR1 SGHTA and CDR2 FQGNSA. The CDR3 is made up of 15 amino acids. CDR3 region: CASSVGQVANTEAFF. The DNA of the CDR3 is TGTGCCAGCAGCGTGGGACAGGTGGCGAACACTGAAGCTTTCTTT.

This clonotype has only a few counts. This sequence joins TRBV4-2 and TRBJ2-1, with 7 positions matching TRBD2. After removal of 1 base from V and 6 bases from J, the junction contained 15 bases not matched to a gene. There are 18 residues in the CDR3. Per germline, CDR1 LGHNA and CDR2 YNFKEQ. In DNA, the CDR3 is TGTGCCAGCAGCCAAGCCCCAATGACTAGCCTCTGGGGCAATGAGCAGTTCTTC. It specifies CASSQAPMTSLWGNEQFF.